This T cell receptor (beta chain) stems from a study of T cell changes during pregnancy in multiple sclerosis. Measured with immunoSEQ multiplex PCR; TCRdb has only the in-frame clones, and not every one. The data hold around 30,000 clones, with 93% observed a single time. The CDR3 covers 15 residues. CDR1 is SGHRS, CDR2 YFSETQ, per germline. V was pared by 2 bases and J by 0 bases, with 9 bases between. This TCR derives from a female donor with multiple sclerosis, enrolled in a pregnancy study. This chain uses TRBV5-1 with TRBJ2-1; D remains unclear. The sample in question was CD4+ T cells from peripheral blood mononuclear cells, obtained after pregnancy. The CDR3 nucleotides read TGCGCCAGCAGCTTCGGTGATAGCTCCTACAATGAGCAGTTCTTC. Protein: CASSFGDSSYNEQFF.